The entry below gives a single T cell receptor beta chain sequence along with its context. As yet, its antigen is unknown. The V and J ends lost 2 bases and 0 bases respectively, with 17 bases between them. Germline lookup yields CDR1 MDHEN and CDR2 SYDVKM. The CDR3 is 18 amino acids. Primers used in a second PCR of roughly 6 to 12 cycles were a sample-barcoded 5' primer and a J-beta primer mix. Each TCR beta cDNA got a 12-nucleotide random molecular identifier. TCRdb re-called the 5' RACE reads through MiXCR, storing one row per CDR3 protein. This table holds some 1.5 million distinct CDR3 sequences, less than 45% found once. The data were taken from a study of blood T cells in healthy people across ages. Study summary: Capture by template switching was about one barcoded beta molecule per two T cells.

Study-level results: Percentage of naive T cells showed a strong correlation with TCR beta diversity.

The rearrangement links TRBV28 to TRBJ1-5; TRBD1 might be the D (6 bases). The sequence was obtained from a woman younger than 30 in good health. Sequencing used blood. CDR3: CASSLGTRRGYSNQPQHF. The CDR3 bases are TGTGCCAGCAGTTTAGGAACACGGAGGGGGTATAGCAATCAGCCCCAGCATTTT. The full variable domain, with the rest looked up from reference TRBV28 and TRBJ1-5, is DVKVTQSSRYLVKRTGEKVFLECVQDMDHENMFWYRQDPGLGLRLIYFSYDVKMKEKGDIPEGYSVSREKKERFSLILESASTNQTSMYLCASSLGTRRGYSNQPQHFGDGTRLSIL.